This section outlines one TCR beta chain sequence together with its context. Antigen: not known. The CDR3 is 15 residues long. V was trimmed by 4 bases and J by 2 bases, leaving 16 bases between them. The germline V gene has CDR1 SGHDT and CDR2 YYEEEE. The source of the sample is a study of Graves' ophthalmopathy and Graves' hyperthyroidism. Broader study findings: Discriminating ophthalmopathy from stable hyperthyroidism, a 13-signature model attained a sensitivity of approximately 85% and a specificity of about 81%. This model predicted ophthalmopathy progression (sensitivity about 67%, specificity roughly 72%).

Orbital computed tomography, together with clinical symptoms, serum thyroxine, TRAb and thyroid ultrasound, was used for diagnosis. RNA transcripts were the source from which TCR beta CDR3 regions were amplified. Second-round multiplex PCR came after first-round RT-PCR with HTBI primers. Each CDR3 protein gets one entry after TCRdb re-called the multiplex PCR reads with MiXCR. Here the sample spans 500,000 to 700,000 distinct CDR3 sequences, under 45% being singletons. Sequenced material: peripheral blood or thyroid tissue (not recorded which). This sequence originates from an adult man with Graves' hyperthyroidism. The chain combines TRBV5-6 with TRBJ2-7; D not resolved. The CDR3 nucleotides read TGTGCCAGCAGCCACCGAGTAGTAGGACCCTACGAGCAGTACTTC. Its translation: CASSHRVVGPYEQYF.